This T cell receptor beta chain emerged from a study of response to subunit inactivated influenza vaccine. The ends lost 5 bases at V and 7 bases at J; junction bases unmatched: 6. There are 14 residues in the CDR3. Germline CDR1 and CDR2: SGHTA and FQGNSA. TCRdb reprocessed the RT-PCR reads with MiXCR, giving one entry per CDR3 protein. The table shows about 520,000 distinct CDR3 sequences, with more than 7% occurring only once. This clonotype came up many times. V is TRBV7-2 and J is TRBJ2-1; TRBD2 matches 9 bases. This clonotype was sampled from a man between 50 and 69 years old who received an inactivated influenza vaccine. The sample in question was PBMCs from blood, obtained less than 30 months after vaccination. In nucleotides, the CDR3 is TGTGCCAGCAGCGCGGGACTAGCCGGTAATGAGCAGTTCTTC. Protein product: CASSAGLAGNEQFF.